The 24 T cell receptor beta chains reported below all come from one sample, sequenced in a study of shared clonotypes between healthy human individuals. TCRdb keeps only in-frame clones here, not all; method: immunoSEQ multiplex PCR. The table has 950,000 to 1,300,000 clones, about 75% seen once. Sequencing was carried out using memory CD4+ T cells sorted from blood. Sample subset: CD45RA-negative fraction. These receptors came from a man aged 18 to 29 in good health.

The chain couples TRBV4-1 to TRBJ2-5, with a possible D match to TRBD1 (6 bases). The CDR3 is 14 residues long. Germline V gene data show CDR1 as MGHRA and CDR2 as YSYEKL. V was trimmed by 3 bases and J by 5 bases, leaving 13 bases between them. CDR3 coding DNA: TGCGCCAGCAGCCAGGGGACACCCGGGGAGACCCAGTACTTC. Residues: CASSQGTPGETQYF.

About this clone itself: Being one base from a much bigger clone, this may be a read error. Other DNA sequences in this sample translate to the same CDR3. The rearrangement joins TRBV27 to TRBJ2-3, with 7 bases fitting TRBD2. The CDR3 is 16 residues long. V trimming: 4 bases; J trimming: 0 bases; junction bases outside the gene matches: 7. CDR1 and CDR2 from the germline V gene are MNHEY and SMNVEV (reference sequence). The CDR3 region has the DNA TGTGCCAGCAGTTCCCAGGAGCGGGGTAGCACAGATACGCAGTATTTT. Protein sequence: CASSSQERGSTDTQYF.

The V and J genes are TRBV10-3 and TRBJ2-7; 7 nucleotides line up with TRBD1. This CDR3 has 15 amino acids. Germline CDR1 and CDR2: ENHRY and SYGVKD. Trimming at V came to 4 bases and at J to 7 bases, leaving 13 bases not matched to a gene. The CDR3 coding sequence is TGTGCCATCAGTGGATGGGACAGTCCCTCGGAGGAGCAGTACTTC. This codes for CAISGWDSPSEEQYF.

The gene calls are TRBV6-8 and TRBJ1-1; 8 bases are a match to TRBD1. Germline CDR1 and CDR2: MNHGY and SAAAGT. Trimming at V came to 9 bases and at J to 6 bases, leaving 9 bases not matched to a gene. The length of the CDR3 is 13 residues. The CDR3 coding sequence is TGTGCCAGTCTCGGACAGGGAGGAGCTGAAGCTTTCTTT. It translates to CASLGQGGAEAFF.

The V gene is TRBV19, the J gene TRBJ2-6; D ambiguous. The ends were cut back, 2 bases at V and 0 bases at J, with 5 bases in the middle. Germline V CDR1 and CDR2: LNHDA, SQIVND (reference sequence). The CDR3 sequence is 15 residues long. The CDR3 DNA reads TGTGCCAGTAGTATAAAGGGCTCTGGGGCCAACGTCCTGACTTTC. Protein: CASSIKGSGANVLTF.

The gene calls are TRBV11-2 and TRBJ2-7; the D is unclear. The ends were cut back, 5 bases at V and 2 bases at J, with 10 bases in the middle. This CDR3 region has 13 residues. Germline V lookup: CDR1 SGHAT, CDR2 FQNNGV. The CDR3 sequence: CASSPSEPYEQYF. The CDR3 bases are TGTGCCAGCAGCCCCAGCGAGCCCTACGAGCAGTACTTC.

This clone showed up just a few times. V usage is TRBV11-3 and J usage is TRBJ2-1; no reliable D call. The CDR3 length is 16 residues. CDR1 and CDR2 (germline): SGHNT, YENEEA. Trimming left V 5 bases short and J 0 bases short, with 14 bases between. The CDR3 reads CASSPTLAHSYNEQFF. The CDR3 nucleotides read TGTGCCAGCAGCCCCACCCTGGCCCACTCCTACAATGAGCAGTTCTTC.

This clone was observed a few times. The CDR3 is CASSLAHGGGYNEQFF. The DNA of the CDR3 is TGTGCCAGCAGCTTAGCCCACGGGGGGGGCTACAATGAGCAGTTCTTC. This sequence joins TRBV7-2 and TRBJ2-1; 8 bases map to TRBD2. The CDR3 extends over 16 amino acids. The germline V gene encodes CDR1 SGHTA and CDR2 FQGNSA. Losses at the gene ends were 0 bases for V and 3 bases for J; bases not matched to a gene: 4.

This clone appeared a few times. CDR3 region: CASRSSGNTIYF. The CDR3 region has the DNA TGTGCCAGCAGGAGCTCTGGAAACACCATATATTTT. This rearrangement joins TRBV11-2 to TRBJ1-3; D is unresolved. The V end was cut by 6 bases, the J end by 0 bases, with 3 bases between. From germline, CDR1 is SGHAT and CDR2 FQNNGV. The CDR3 has 12 residues. The full variable domain, its missing parts supplied by reference TRBV11-2 and TRBJ1-3, is EAGVAQSPRYKIIEKRQSVAFWCNPISGHATLYWYQQILGQGPKLLIQFQNNGVVDDSQLPKDRFSAERLKGVDSTLKIQPAKLEDSAVYLCASRSSGNTIYFGEGSWLTVV.

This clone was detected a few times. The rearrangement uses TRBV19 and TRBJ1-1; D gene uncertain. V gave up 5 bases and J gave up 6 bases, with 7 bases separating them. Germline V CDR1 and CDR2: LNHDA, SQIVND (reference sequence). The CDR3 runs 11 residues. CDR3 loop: CASSFSSEAFF. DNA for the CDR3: TGTGCCAGTAGTTTTAGCTCTGAAGCTTTCTTT. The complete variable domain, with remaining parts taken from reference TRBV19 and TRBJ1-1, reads DGGITQSPKYLFRKEGQNVTLSCEQNLNHDAMYWYRQDPGQGLRLIYYSQIVNDFQKGDIAEGYSVSREKKESFPLTVTSAQKNPTAFYLCASSFSSEAFFGQGTRLTVV.

Here the CDR3 DNA reads TGTGCCAGCAGCGTAGTGGGAGAACCCAATTCACCCCTCCACTTT. It codes for CASSVVGEPNSPLHF. The rearrangement uses TRBV9 and TRBJ1-6; D unclear. Germline values: CDR1 SGDLS, CDR2 YYNGEE. This CDR3 has 15 residues. The V and J ends lost 0 bases and 7 bases respectively, with 11 bases between them.

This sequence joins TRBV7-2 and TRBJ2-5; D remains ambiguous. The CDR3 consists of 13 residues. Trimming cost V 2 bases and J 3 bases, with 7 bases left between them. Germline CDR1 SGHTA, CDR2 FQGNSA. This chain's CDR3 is CASSLLGKETQYF. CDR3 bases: TGTGCCAGCAGCTTATTAGGGAAAGAGACCCAGTACTTC.

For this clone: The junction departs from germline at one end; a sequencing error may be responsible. The CDR3 reads CASSLAGSMGYEQYF. As DNA, the CDR3 is TGTGCCAGCAGCCTAGCGGGGTCAATGGGCTACGAGCAGTACTTC. J is TRBJ2-7 and V is TRBV7-9; 9 bases fit TRBD2. Germline V gene data show CDR1 as SEHNR and CDR2 as FQNEAQ (reference sequence). This CDR3 has 15 residues.

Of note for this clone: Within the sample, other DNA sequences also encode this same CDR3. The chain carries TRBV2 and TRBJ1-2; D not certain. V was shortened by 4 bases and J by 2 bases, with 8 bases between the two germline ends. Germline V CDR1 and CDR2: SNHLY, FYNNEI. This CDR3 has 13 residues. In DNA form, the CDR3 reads TGTGCCAGCAGTGCGGACCGAAACTATGGCTACACCTTC. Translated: CASSADRNYGYTF.

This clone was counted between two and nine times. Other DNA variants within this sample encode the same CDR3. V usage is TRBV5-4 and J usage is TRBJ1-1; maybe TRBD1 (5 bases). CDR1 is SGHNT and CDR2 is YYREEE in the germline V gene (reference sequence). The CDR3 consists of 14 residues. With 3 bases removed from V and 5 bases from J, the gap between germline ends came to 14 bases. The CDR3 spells CASSSNGGRTEAFF. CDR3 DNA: TGTGCCAGCAGCTCTAATGGGGGTCGGACTGAAGCTTTCTTT.

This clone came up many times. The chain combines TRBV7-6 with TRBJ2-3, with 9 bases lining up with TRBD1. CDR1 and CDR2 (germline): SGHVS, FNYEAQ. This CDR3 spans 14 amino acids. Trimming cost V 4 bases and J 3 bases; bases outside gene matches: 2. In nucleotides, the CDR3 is TGTGCCAGCAGCTCGGGACAGGGTACAGATACGCAGTATTTT. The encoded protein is CASSSGQGTDTQYF.

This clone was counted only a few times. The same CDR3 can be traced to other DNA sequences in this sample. CDR3 sequence: CAWSETSGGRTQYF. In DNA form, the CDR3 reads TGTGCCTGGAGCGAGACTAGCGGGGGGCGGACCCAGTACTTC. V and J are TRBV30 and TRBJ2-5; 13 nucleotides match TRBD2. Germline assignment: CDR1 GTSNPN and CDR2 SVGIG (reference sequence). V was clipped by 3 bases and J by 7 bases; unmatched bases: 5. There are 14 residues in the CDR3. Full variable domain (outside the CDR3, taken from reference TRBV30 and TRBJ2-5): SQTIHQWPATLVQPVGSPLSLECTVEGTSNPNLYWYRQAAGRGLQLLFYSVGIGQISSEVPQNLSASRPQDRQFILSSKKLLLSDSGFYLCAWSETSGGRTQYFGPGTRLLVL.

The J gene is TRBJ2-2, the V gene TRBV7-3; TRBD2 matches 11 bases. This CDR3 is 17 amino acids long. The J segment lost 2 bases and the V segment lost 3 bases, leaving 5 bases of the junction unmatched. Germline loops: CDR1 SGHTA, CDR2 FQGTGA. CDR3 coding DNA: TGTGCCAGCAGCTTTCCTAGCGGGGGGCGTAACACCGGGGAGCTGTTTTTT. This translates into CASSFPSGGRNTGELFF. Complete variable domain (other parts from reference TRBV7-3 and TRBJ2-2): GAGVSQTPSNKVTEKGKYVELRCDPISGHTALYWYRQSLGQGPEFLIYFQGTGAADDSGLPNDRFFAVRPEGSVSTLKIQRTERGDSAVYLCASSFPSGGRNTGELFFGEGSRLTVL.

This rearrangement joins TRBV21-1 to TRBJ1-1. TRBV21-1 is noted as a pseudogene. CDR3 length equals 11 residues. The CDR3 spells CASTIPRGAFF. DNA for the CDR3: TGTGCCAGCACCATCCCCCGGGGAGCTTTCTTT.

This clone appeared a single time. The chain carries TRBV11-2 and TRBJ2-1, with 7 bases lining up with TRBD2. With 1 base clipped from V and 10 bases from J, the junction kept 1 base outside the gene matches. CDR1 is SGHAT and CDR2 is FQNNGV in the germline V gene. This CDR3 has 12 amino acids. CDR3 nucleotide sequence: TGTGCCAGCAGCTTAGGGGGGGGAGAGCAGTTCTTC. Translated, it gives CASSLGGGEQFF.

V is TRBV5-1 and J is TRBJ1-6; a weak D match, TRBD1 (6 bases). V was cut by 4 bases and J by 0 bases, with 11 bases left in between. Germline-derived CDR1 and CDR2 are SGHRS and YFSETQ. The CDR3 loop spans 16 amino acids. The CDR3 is CASSDGDISYNSPLHF. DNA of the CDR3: TGCGCCAGCAGCGACGGGGACATCTCCTATAATTCACCCCTCCACTTT.

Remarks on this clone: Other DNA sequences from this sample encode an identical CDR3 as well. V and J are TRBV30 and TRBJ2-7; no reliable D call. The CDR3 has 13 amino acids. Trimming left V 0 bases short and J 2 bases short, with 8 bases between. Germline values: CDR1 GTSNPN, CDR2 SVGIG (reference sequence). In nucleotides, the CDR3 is TGTGCCTGGAGTGTCCCACCGACCTACGAGCAGTACTTC. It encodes CAWSVPPTYEQYF.

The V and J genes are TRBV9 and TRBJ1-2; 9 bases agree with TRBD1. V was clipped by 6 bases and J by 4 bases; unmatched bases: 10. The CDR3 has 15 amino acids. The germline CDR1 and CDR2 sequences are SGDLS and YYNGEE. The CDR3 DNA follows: TGTGCCAGCACCGCCCGTCAGACAGGGGGCTATGGCTACACCTTC. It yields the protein CASTARQTGGYGYTF.

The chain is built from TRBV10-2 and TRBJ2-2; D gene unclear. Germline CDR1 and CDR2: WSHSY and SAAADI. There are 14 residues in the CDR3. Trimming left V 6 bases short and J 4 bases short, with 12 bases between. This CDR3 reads CASRENVVTGELFF. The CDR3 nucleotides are TGCGCCAGCAGGGAGAACGTAGTCACCGGGGAGCTGTTTTTT.